Each of the 4 T cell receptor beta chains below was sequenced from the same sample in a study of T cell responses to AZD1222 COVID-19 vaccine. Assay used: immunoSEQ multiplex PCR; TCRdb lists only in-frame clones, some missing. This table has under 200,000 clones, approximately 95% appearing once. The sequenced sample was peripheral blood, obtained on day 0 of AZD1222 vaccination. These receptors all stem from an adult in good health.

This chain uses TRBV19 with TRBJ1-2; no clear D. Germline CDR1 and CDR2: LNHDA and SQIVND (reference sequence). Trimming removed 9 bases at V and 4 bases at J, with 21 bases between. The CDR3 extends over 15 amino acids. This chain's CDR3 is CASRALDRTLYGYTF. The CDR3 DNA sequence: TGTGCCAGCCGCGCGCTCGACCGAACCCTCTATGGCTACACCTTC.

The gene calls are TRBV5-6 and TRBJ2-3; D call uncertain. In germline, CDR1 is SGHDT, CDR2 YYEEEE. Trimming took 4 bases from V and 8 from J, leaving 8 bases between them. The CDR3 consists of 11 residues. CDR3 residues: CASSTYTTQYF. The CDR3 DNA reads TGTGCCAGCAGCACCTACACTACGCAGTATTTT.

The chain uses TRBV6-5 and TRBJ1-1; the match to TRBD1 covers 8 bases. The length of the CDR3 is 14 residues. In germline, CDR1 is MNHEY, CDR2 SVGAGI. V trimming: 5 bases; J trimming: 6 bases; junction bases outside the gene matches: 8. CDR3 in amino acids: CASSMQGAVSEAFF. The CDR3 DNA sequence: TGTGCCAGCAGTATGCAGGGGGCTGTTTCTGAAGCTTTCTTT.

This chain links TRBV5-1 with TRBJ2-1, with D hard to call. Germline V gene lookup returns CDR1 SGHRS and CDR2 YFSETQ. Trimming left V 0 bases short and J 8 bases short, with 12 bases between. The CDR3 consists of 14 residues. CDR3 region: CASSLVANGDEQFF. The CDR3 DNA reads TGCGCCAGCAGCTTGGTCGCCAATGGGGATGAGCAGTTCTTC.